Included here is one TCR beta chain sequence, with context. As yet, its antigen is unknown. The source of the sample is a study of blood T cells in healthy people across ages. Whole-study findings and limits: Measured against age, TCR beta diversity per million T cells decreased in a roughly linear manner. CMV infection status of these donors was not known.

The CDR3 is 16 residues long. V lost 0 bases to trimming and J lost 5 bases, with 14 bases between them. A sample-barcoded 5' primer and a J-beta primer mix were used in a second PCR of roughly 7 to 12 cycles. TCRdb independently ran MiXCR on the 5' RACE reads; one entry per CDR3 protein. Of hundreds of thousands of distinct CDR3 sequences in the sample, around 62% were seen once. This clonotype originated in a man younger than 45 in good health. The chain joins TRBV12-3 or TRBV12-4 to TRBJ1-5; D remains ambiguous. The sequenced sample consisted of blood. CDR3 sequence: CASSLASGSYDQPQHF. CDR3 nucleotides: TGTGCCAGCAGTTTAGCATCGGGCAGCTACGATCAGCCCCAGCATTTT.